Presented here are 20 T cell receptor beta chains from one specimen sequenced in a study of T cells after yellow fever vaccination. TCRdb reprocessed the 5' RACE reads via MiXCR and lists one record per CDR3 protein. The top ten hold about a fifth of the sample, which has 250,000 or so distinct CDR3 sequences, roughly 4% seen once. The starting material was PBMCs, obtained 15 days after the yellow fever booster vaccination. The receptors originated from a man younger than 30 who received the YFV17D yellow fever vaccine.

At least ten counts were recorded for this clonotype. The chain couples TRBV5-1 to TRBJ2-7; D is perhaps TRBD1 or TRBD2 (6 bases each). The CDR3 runs to 15 residues. V lost 0 bases, J lost 1 base, and 11 bases lay in between. Per the germline V gene, CDR1 is SGHRS and CDR2 is YFSETQ. The CDR3 DNA follows: TGCGCCAGCAGCTTGGCCGGGGGCGAGTCCTACGAGCAGTACTTC. Translating gives CASSLAGGESYEQYF.

This clonotype was picked up many times. V usage is TRBV4-1 and J usage is TRBJ2-5; the D gene is possibly TRBD1 (6 bases). CDR3 length equals 14 residues. V lost 4 bases to trimming and J lost 5 bases, with 14 bases between them. The germline gives CDR1 MGHRA, CDR2 YSYEKL. CDR3 amino acids: CASSPTRGWETQYF. CDR3 bases: TGCGCCAGCAGCCCAACTAGGGGGTGGGAGACCCAGTACTTC.

This clonotype was detected many times. This chain joins TRBV18 and TRBJ1-1; D perhaps matches TRBD1 (5 bases). Germline CDR1 KGHSH, CDR2 LQKENI. The V gene lost 6 bases and the J gene lost 5 bases, with 10 bases spanning the gap. This CDR3 has 12 residues. The CDR3 sequence: CASSAGGTEAFF. In DNA form, the CDR3 reads TGTGCCAGCTCCGCGGGGGGGACTGAAGCTTTCTTT.

This clonotype came up many times. J is TRBJ2-7 and V is TRBV7-9; D is possibly TRBD1 or TRBD2 (5 bases each). The V end lost 5 bases, the J end lost 3 bases, and 14 bases lay between the germline ends. The CDR3 extends over 14 amino acids. Germline V gene sequence: CDR1 SEHNR, CDR2 FQNEAQ (reference sequence). CDR3 region: CASSQGSGFYEQYF. The CDR3 nucleotides are TGTGCCAGCAGCCAGGGATCGGGATTCTACGAGCAGTACTTC.

This clonotype was observed many times. The chain joins TRBV5-4 to TRBJ2-3; TRBD2 aligns across 12 bases. Trimming took 4 bases from V and 2 from J; bases not matched to a gene: 2. CDR1 SGHNT and CDR2 YYREEE come from the germline V gene (reference sequence). The CDR3 is made up of 15 amino acids. The CDR3 region has the DNA TGTGCCAGCAGCGGGACTAGCGGGTACACAGATACGCAGTATTTT. As protein: CASSGTSGYTDTQYF.

This clonotype appeared many times. This rearrangement joins TRBV5-1 to TRBJ2-3, with 7 nucleotides matching TRBD1. The germline CDR1 and CDR2 sequences are SGHRS and YFSETQ. This CDR3 has 15 amino acids. Unmatched junction bases numbered 6, after V lost 1 base and J lost 4 bases. The CDR3, as DNA: TGCGCCAGCAGCTTGATCCTGGGGACAGCAGATACGCAGTATTTT. This gives the protein CASSLILGTADTQYF.

This clonotype was observed many times. The rearrangement joins TRBV5-1 to TRBJ1-5, with D possibly TRBD1 on 6 matching bases. This CDR3 region has 16 residues. CDR1 SGHRS and CDR2 YFSETQ come from the germline V gene. Trimming cost V 3 bases and J 1 base, with 14 bases left between them. CDR3 region: CASSSTGSGSNQPQHF. For the CDR3, the DNA is TGCGCCAGCAGCTCCACAGGGAGTGGGAGCAATCAGCCCCAGCATTTT.

This clonotype showed up many times. This chain links TRBV6-5 with TRBJ1-4, with 11 bases identical to TRBD1. This CDR3 has 15 amino acids. Germline CDR1 is MNHEY and CDR2 is SVGAGI. The V gene end was trimmed by 5 bases and the J gene end by 7 bases; junction bases not matched to a gene: 6. The CDR3 protein is CASSRLGTGGEKLFF. In DNA, the CDR3 is TGTGCCAGCAGTCGCCTCGGGACAGGGGGTGAAAAACTGTTTTTT.

This clonotype was recorded at least ten times. This sequence joins TRBV5-1 and TRBJ2-5, with D perhaps matching TRBD1 or TRBD2 (6 bases each). CDR1 is SGHRS, CDR2 YFSETQ, per germline. The CDR3 runs 14 residues. The V and J ends lost 0 bases and 4 bases respectively, with 10 bases between them. Written as DNA, the CDR3 is TGCGCCAGCAGCTTGGCCGGGGGCGGAGAGACCCAGTACTTC. Translating gives CASSLAGGGETQYF.

This clonotype was observed at least ten times. The CDR3 sequence is CSARVDGPTAQETQYF. CDR3 nucleotide sequence: TGCAGTGCTAGAGTCGACGGGCCGACAGCTCAAGAGACCCAGTACTTC. The V gene is TRBV20-1, the J gene TRBJ2-5; TRBD1 is a possible D gene (5 bases). The CDR3 totals 16 residues. V dropped 1 base and J dropped 2 bases, with 17 bases sitting between them. Germline CDR1 is DFQATT and CDR2 is SNEGSKA (reference sequence).

This clonotype occurred many times. This chain joins TRBV2 and TRBJ1-2; D is unresolved. The germline V gene has CDR1 SNHLY and CDR2 FYNNEI. CDR3 size: 14 residues. The V end lost 2 bases, the J end lost 3 bases, and 10 bases lay between the germline ends. The DNA of the CDR3 is TGTGCCAGCAGTGAATTGCGGACGGACTATGGCTACACCTTC. Protein product: CASSELRTDYGYTF.

In its sample, this clonotype was seen many times. For the CDR3, the DNA is TGTGCCAGCAGCTTAGTTGCGGGACAGACTCAAGAGACCCAGTACTTC. Translated, it gives CASSLVAGQTQETQYF. The chain employs TRBV11-2 and TRBJ2-5; tentatively, D is TRBD1 (7 bases). The ends were cut back, 1 base at V and 2 bases at J, with 14 bases in the middle. The CDR3 is 16 amino acids. In germline, CDR1 is SGHAT, CDR2 FQNNGV.

This clonotype was seen ten or more times. The chain combines TRBV18 with TRBJ2-3; D unclear. V gave up 0 bases and J gave up 3 bases, with 10 bases separating them. The CDR3 consists of 15 residues. In germline, CDR1 is KGHSH, CDR2 LQKENI. CDR3 residues: CASSPPGSPTDTQYF. For the CDR3, the DNA is TGTGCCAGCTCACCACCCGGGTCACCAACAGATACGCAGTATTTT. Drawing the rest from reference TRBV18 and TRBJ2-3, the complete variable domain is NAGVMQNPRHLVRRRGQEARLRCSPMKGHSHVYWYRQLPEEGLKFMVYLQKENIIDESGMPKERFSAEFPKEGPSILRIQQVVRGDSAAYFCASSPPGSPTDTQYFGPGTRLTVL.

This clonotype showed up just a few times. The chain employs TRBV28 and TRBJ2-6; D not resolved. Germline V CDR1 and CDR2: MDHEN, SYDVKM. The V gene lost 6 bases and the J gene lost 0 bases, with 9 bases spanning the gap. The CDR3 has 15 amino acids. The CDR3 here is CASRPRFSGANVLTF. CDR3 in DNA: TGTGCCAGCAGGCCTCGGTTCTCTGGGGCCAACGTCCTGACTTTC.

This clonotype was detected ten times or more. This chain connects TRBV5-1 to TRBJ2-5; no reliable D call. The length of the CDR3 is 11 residues. Trimming took off 6 bases at V and 2 bases at J, with 5 bases between the two ends. Germline assignment: CDR1 SGHRS and CDR2 YFSETQ. This CDR3 reads CASNTQETQYF. DNA of the CDR3: TGCGCCAGCAATACTCAAGAGACCCAGTACTTC.

In this sample, this clonotype turned up many times. J is TRBJ1-2 and V is TRBV20-1; D remains ambiguous. V was shortened by 6 bases and J by 4 bases, with 6 bases between the two germline ends. The CDR3 runs to 10 residues. The V gene's germline CDR1 is DFQATT and CDR2 SNEGSKA (reference sequence). The CDR3: CSARTYGYTF. The CDR3 DNA sequence: TGCAGTGCCAGGACCTATGGCTACACCTTC.

As to this clonotype: A much larger clone is a single base away; this may be a read error. The V call is TRBV7-9, the J call TRBJ1-5; no firm D call. The germline gives CDR1 SEHNR, CDR2 FQNEAQ (reference sequence). The CDR3 is made up of 15 amino acids. In nucleotides, the CDR3 is TGTGCCAGCAGCTTAGGACCGGGGTTCAATCAGCCCCAGCTTTTT. Translated: CASSLGPGFNQPQLF.

This clonotype was picked up many times. The chain couples TRBV5-1 to TRBJ1-1, with 9 bases that match TRBD1. This CDR3 has 15 residues. From germline, CDR1 is SGHRS and CDR2 YFSETQ. V was pared by 2 bases and J by 4 bases, with 6 bases of the junction left unmatched. DNA of the CDR3: TGCGCCAGCAGCTTTTACAGGGGGCATGGCACTGAAGCTTTCTTT. Translation: CASSFYRGHGTEAFF.

This clonotype was recorded many times. The chain links TRBV7-2 to TRBJ1-2; no reliable D call. The ends were cut back, 5 bases at V and 7 bases at J, with 11 bases in the middle. Germline CDR1 reads SGHTA; CDR2 reads FQGNSA. CDR3 length: 12 residues. As DNA, the CDR3 is TGTGCCAGCAGCCCGACAAGTTCTGGCTACACCTTC. This codes for CASSPTSSGYTF.

This clonotype was counted at least ten times. The chain couples TRBV20-1 to TRBJ1-6, with D possibly being TRBD1 (6 bases). The CDR3 contains 14 residues. Trimming cost V 6 bases and J 0 bases, with 9 bases left between them. CDR1 and CDR2 (germline): DFQATT, SNEGSKA (reference sequence). The CDR3 protein is CSARTVSYNSPLHF. The CDR3 bases are TGCAGTGCCCGGACAGTCTCCTATAATTCACCCCTCCACTTT.